The T cell receptor beta chain under discussion was sequenced for a study of technical replicates of blood from a handful of donors. V shed 5 bases and J shed 6 bases, with 16 bases lying between them. CDR3 size: 15 residues. The germline CDR1 and CDR2 sequences are SGHAT and FQNNGV. Clones were read by immunoSEQ multiplex PCR, and TCRdb kept only the in-frame ones, dropping some. The sample shows roughly 72,000 clones, 96% of them seen only once. This chain uses TRBV11-2 with TRBJ2-2; D perhaps matches TRBD1 (6 bases). Sequenced material: T cells isolated from PBMCs. This receptor was obtained from a human donor in good health. CDR3 sequence (DNA): TGTGCCAGCAGCCCTTACCAGGGGCGCGCCGGGGAGCTGTTTTTT. Translation: CASSPYQGRAGELFF.